One T cell receptor (beta chain) is described in this entry. Its antigen is not identified. The source of the sample is a study of cytomegalovirus exposure and HLA in healthy donors. Regarding the study as a whole: It has been reported that TCR beta sequences accurately predicted the HLA-A and HLA-B alleles of most subjects.

The PCR ran on 60 Vbeta and 13 Jbeta primers. Sequencing was performed with immunoSEQ multiplex PCR; in TCRdb, only in-frame clones are kept and a portion is missing. The sample has about 130,000 clones, about 82% seen once; the top ten hold under 6%. In germline, CDR1 is SGHRS, CDR2 YFSETQ. V dropped 4 bases and J dropped 9 bases, with 21 bases sitting between them. The CDR3 extends over 15 amino acids. The source is a man aged 25 to 40 in good health and CMV-seronegative. This chain connects TRBV5-1 to TRBJ2-3; possible D gene TRBD1, 6 bases. The source material was PBMCs. CDR3 nucleotides: TGCGCCAGCAGCAAAGGACAGTCTACATGGGGGACGCAGTATTTT. This codes for CASSKGQSTWGTQYF.